This TCR beta chain was captured in a study of blood T cell repertoires in COVID-19. There are 16 residues in the CDR3. The germline V gene has CDR1 SGHNT and CDR2 YYREEE (reference sequence). After removal of 4 bases from V and 3 bases from J, the junction contained 12 bases not matched to a gene. The table came from immunoSEQ multiplex PCR; TCRdb's copy has only in-frame clones and leaves some out. Of 250,000 to 350,000 clones listed, around nine tenths are singletons. The rearrangement uses TRBV5-4 and TRBJ1-1; 7 bases line up with TRBD1. Sequencing was done on a sample of peripheral blood. The source is a woman in her twenties or thirties with COVID-19, enrolled during active disease. The CDR3 nucleotides are TGTGCCAGCAGCACTGGGGGCAGGGGGTTCGACACTGAAGCTTTCTTT. It encodes CASSTGGRGFDTEAFF. The full variable domain, completed using reference TRBV5-4 and TRBJ1-1, is ETGVTQSPTHLIKTRGQQVTLRCSSQSGHNTVSWYQQALGQGPQFIFQYYREEENGRGNFPPRFSGLQFPNYSSELNVNALELDDSALYLCASSTGGRGFDTEAFFGQGTRLTVV.